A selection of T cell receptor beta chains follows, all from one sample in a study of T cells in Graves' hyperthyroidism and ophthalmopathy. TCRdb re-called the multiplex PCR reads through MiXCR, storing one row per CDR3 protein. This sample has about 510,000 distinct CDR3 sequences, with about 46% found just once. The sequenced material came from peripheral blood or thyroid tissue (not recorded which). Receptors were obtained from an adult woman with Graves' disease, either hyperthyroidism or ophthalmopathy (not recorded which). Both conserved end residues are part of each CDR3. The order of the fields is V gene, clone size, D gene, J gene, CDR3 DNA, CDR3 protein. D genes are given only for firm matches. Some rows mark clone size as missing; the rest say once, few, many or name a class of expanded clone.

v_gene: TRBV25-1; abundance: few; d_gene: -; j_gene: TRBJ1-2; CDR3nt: TGTGCCAGCAGTGGGGGCGCGGCCGTCCCCGGCTACACCTTC; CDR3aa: CASSGGAAVPGYTF
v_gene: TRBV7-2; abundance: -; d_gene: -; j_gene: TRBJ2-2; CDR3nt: TGTGCCAGCAGCTTAGGAGGGACCGCCCGGACGGAGCTGTTTTTT; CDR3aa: CASSLGGTARTELFF
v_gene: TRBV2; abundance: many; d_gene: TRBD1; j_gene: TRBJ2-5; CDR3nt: TGTGCCAGCTCAAGGGACAGAGTTAAAGAGACCCAGTACTTC; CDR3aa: CASSRDRVKETQYF
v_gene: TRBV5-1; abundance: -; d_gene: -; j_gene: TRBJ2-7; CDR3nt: TGCGCCAGCAGCTTGAAGGCCAGCATCGAGCAGTACTTC; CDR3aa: CASSLKASIEQYF
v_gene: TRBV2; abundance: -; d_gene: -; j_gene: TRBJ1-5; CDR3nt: TGTGCCAGCAGTGATTCGTCCAGCAATCAGCCCCAGCATTTT; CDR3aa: CASSDSSSNQPQHF
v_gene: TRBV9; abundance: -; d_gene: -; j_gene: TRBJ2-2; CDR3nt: TGTGCCAGCAGCCCGAATCCGGGAGCGGGGGAGCTGTTTTTT; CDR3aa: CASSPNPGAGELFF
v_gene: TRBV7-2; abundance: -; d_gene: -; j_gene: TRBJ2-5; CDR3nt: TGTGCCAGCAGAGCCCATTCAGGGGCGGGAGAGACCCAGTACTTC; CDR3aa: CASRAHSGAGETQYF
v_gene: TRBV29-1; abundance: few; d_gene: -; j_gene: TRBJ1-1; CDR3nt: TGCAGCGTGACGAAGGGGATGAACACTGAAGCTTTCTTT; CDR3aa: CSVTKGMNTEAFF
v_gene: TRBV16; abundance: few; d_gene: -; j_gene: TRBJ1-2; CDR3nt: TGTGCCAGCAGCCATTTCGGACCGAACTATGGCTACACCTTC; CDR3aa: CASSHFGPNYGYTF
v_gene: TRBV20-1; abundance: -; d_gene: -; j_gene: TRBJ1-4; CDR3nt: TGCAGTGCTAGAGGGGGGGGGGATGGAACACTGTTTTTT; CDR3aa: CSARGGGDGTLFF
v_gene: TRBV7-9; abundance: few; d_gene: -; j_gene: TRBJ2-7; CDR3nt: TGTGCCACCCAAGGGGTTGTCGAGCAGTACTTC; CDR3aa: CATQGVVEQYF
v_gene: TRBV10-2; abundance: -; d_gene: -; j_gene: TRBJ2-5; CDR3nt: TGCGCCAGCAGTGAGTTGAATATCCAAGAGACCCAGTACTTC; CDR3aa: CASSELNIQETQYF
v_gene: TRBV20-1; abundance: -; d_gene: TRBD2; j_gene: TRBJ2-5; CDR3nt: TGCAGTGCTAGAAGCGGGAGCCTCAGGGAGACCCAGTACTTC; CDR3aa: CSARSGSLRETQYF
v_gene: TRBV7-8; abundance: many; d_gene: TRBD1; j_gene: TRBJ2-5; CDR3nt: TGTGCCAGCAGCTGGGACAGGCAGAAACAAGAGACCCAGTACTTC; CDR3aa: CASSWDRQKQETQYF
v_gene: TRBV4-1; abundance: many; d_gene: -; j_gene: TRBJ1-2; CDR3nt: TGCGCCAGCACGCGGGGTTACGACTATGGCTACACCTTC; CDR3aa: CASTRGYDYGYTF
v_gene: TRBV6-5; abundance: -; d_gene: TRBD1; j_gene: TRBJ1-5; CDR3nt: TGTGCCAGCAAAGGACAGGCGGCGGGTCAGCCCCAGCATTTT; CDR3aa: CASKGQAAGQPQHF
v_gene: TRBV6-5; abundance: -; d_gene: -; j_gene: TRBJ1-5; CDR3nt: TGTGCCAGCTCTAGATCGATAAATCAGCCCCAGCATTTT; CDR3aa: CASSRSINQPQHF
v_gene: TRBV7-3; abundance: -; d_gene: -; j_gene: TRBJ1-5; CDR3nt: TGTGCCAGCAGTCTACCGGGACAAAATCAGCCCCAGCATTTT; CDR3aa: CASSLPGQNQPQHF
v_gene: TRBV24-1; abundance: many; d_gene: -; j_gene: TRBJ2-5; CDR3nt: TGTGCCACCAGTGATTTGAGTCAGACGGACCCGGGGACCCAGTACTTC; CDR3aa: CATSDLSQTDPGTQYF
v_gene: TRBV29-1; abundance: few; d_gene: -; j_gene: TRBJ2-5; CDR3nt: TGCAGCGTTGACGTTGGAGAGACCCAGTACTTC; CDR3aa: CSVDVGETQYF
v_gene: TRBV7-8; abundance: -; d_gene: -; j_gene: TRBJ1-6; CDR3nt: TGTGCCAGCAGCTTAGTTGGGGTCCCTCGATCACCCCTCCACTTT; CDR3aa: CASSLVGVPRSPLHF
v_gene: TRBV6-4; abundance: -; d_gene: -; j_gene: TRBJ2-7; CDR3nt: TGTGCCAGCAGTGACACCCTCGGGCACGAGCAGTACTTC; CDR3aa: CASSDTLGHEQYF
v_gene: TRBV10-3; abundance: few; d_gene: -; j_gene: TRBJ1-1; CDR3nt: TGTGCCAGCAGTGATCCGGTCCTGGCCCGCACTGAAGCTTTCTTT; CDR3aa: CASSDPVLARTEAFF
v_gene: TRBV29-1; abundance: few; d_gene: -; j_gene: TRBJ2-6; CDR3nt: TGCAGCGTTTCCCGGGACAACGTCCTGACTTTC; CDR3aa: CSVSRDNVLTF
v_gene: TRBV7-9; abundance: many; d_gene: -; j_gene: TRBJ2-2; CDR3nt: TGTGCCAGCAGCATCGGGGCTAGTAACACCGGGGAGCTGTTTTTT; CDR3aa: CASSIGASNTGELFF
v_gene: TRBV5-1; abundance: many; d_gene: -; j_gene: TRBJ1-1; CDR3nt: TGCGCCAGCAGCTCGCAAGACGGAGGTTACACTGAAGCTTTCTTT; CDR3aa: CASSSQDGGYTEAFF
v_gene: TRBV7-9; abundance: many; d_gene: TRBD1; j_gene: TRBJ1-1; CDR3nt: TGTGCCAGCAGCTACAGGGGGCCTGGTGAAGCTTTCTTT; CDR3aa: CASSYRGPGEAFF
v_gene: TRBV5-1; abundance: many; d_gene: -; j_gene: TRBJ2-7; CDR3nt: TGCGCCAGCAGCTTAGGCCCTCAGGGTAGAGAGGGCTACGAGCAGTACTTC; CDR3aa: CASSLGPQGREGYEQYF
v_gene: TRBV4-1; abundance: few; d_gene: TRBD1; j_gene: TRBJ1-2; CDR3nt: TGCGCCAGCAGCCAAGTTCCCGGGACAGGGTATGGCTACACCTTC; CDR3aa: CASSQVPGTGYGYTF
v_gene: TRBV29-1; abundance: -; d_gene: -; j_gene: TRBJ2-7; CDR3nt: TGCAGCGTTGAAGGGGCGGTGTACGAGCAGTACTTC; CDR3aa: CSVEGAVYEQYF
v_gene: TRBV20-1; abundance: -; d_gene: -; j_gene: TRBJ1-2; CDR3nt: TGCAGTGCTTTGGGCGTTCGGACCACCGGAACTGGCTACACCTTC; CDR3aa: CSALGVRTTGTGYTF
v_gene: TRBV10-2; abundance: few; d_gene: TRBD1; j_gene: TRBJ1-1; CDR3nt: TGTGCCAGCTCATCGGGACAGGGCACTTCGAACACTGAAGCTTTCTTT; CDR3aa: CASSSGQGTSNTEAFF
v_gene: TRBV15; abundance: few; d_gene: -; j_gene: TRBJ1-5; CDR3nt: TGTGCCACCAGCAGTGACGGGGGGTATCGGCCCCAGCATTTT; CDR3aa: CATSSDGGYRPQHF
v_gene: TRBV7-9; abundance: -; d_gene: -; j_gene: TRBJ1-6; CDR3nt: TGTGCCAGCAGCTTATGGGCAGTTAATTCACCCCTCCACTTT; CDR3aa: CASSLWAVNSPLHF
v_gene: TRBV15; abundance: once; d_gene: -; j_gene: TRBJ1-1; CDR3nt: -; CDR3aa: CATSSIYLCSARGQPNTEAFF
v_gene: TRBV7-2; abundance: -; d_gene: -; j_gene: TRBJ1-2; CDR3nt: TGTGCCAGCAGCTTAAAGGGGTGGGGGGAAAGCTACACCTTC; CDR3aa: CASSLKGWGESYTF
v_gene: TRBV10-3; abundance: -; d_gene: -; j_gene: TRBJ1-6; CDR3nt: TGTGCCATCAGGCGGACAGAAAATTCACCCCTCCACTTT; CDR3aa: CAIRRTENSPLHF
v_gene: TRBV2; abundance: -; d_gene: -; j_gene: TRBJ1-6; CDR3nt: TGTGCCAGCAGCCAAGACAGGCCTAATTCACCCCTCCACTTT; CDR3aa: CASSQDRPNSPLHF
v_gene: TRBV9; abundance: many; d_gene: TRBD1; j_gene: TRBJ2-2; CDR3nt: TGTGCCAGCAGCGTAGAGACAGGGGGCACCGGGGAGCTGTTTTTT; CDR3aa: CASSVETGGTGELFF
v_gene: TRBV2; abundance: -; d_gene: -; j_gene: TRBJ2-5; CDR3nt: TGTGCCAGCAGTGAAGCGAACTTACAGGGCCAAGGGCCCCAGTACTTC; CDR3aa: CASSEANLQGQGPQYF
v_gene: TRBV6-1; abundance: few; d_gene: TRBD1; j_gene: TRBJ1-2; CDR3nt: TGTGCCAGCACCGCAATGACAGGGGGCACGGACTACACCTTC; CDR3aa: CASTAMTGGTDYTF